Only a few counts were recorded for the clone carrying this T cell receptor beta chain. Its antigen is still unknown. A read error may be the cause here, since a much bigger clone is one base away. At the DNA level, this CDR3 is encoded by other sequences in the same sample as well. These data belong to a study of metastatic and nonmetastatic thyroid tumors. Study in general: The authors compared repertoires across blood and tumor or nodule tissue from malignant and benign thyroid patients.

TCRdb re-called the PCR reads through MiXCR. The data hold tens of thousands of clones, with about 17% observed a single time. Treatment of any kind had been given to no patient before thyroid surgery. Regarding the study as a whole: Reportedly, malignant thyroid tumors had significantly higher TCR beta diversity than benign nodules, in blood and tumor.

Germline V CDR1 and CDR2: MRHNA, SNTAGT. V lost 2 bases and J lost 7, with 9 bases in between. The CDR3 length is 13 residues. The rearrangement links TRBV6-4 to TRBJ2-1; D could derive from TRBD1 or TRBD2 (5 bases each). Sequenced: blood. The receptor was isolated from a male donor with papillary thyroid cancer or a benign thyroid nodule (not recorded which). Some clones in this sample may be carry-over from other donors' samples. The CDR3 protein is CASSDRDGNEQFF. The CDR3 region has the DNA TGTGCCAGCAGTGACCGGGACGGAAATGAGCAGTTCTTC.